The rows below give T cell receptor beta chains drawn from one sample of a study of blood T cells in healthy people across ages. Via MiXCR, TCRdb re-called the 5' RACE reads, giving one row per CDR3 protein. This sample carries roughly 2 million distinct CDR3 sequences, approximately 50% of them seen once, and the ten largest clones take 2% to 2.5%. Sequenced sample: blood. The receptors come from a middle-aged woman in good health. The CDR3 runs from the conserved cysteine through the conserved F or W. Fields, in order: V gene, J gene, CDR3 protein.

v_call: TRBV21-1
j_call: TRBJ1-4
cdr3_aa: CASSKGSGSHEKLFF

v_call: TRBV12-3/TRBV12-4
j_call: TRBJ2-1
cdr3_aa: CASSSRGGHNEQFF

v_call: TRBV12-3/TRBV12-4
j_call: TRBJ2-6
cdr3_aa: CASSLLDPGANVPTF

v_call: TRBV4-1
j_call: TRBJ2-3
cdr3_aa: CASSQLERTDTQYF

v_call: TRBV6-5
j_call: TRBJ2-3
cdr3_aa: CASSYAQELTDTQYF

v_call: TRBV4-3
j_call: TRBJ2-1
cdr3_aa: CASSHADDLNEQFF

v_call: TRBV20-1
j_call: TRBJ1-5
cdr3_aa: CSAQRGSQPQHF

v_call: TRBV11-1
j_call: TRBJ2-5
cdr3_aa: CASSFFASGGLQETQYF

v_call: TRBV20-1
j_call: TRBJ2-3
cdr3_aa: CSARDLGASTDTQYF

v_call: TRBV6-5
j_call: TRBJ2-1
cdr3_aa: CASGFPGGSEQFF

v_call: TRBV28
j_call: TRBJ2-7
cdr3_aa: CATEYTSREQYF

v_call: TRBV7-9
j_call: TRBJ2-1
cdr3_aa: CASSWGTGENEQFF

v_call: TRBV27
j_call: TRBJ1-2
cdr3_aa: CASSSLRQANYGYTF

v_call: TRBV20-1
j_call: TRBJ2-5
cdr3_aa: CSARPPRGTRNEQYF

v_call: TRBV28
j_call: TRBJ1-2
cdr3_aa: CASSLRDRGRILLYGGYTF

v_call: TRBV7-9
j_call: NA
cdr3_aa: CASSLVGSKGYEQYF

v_call: TRBV6-5
j_call: TRBJ1-1
cdr3_aa: CASSYRLRTGNTEAFF

v_call: TRBV10-3
j_call: TRBJ2-5
cdr3_aa: CAIAETASFQETQYF

v_call: TRBV9
j_call: TRBJ2-3
cdr3_aa: CASSPGDSRTDTQYF

v_call: TRBV12-3/TRBV12-4
j_call: TRBJ1-2
cdr3_aa: CASREREGAWWYGYTF

v_call: TRBV4-2
j_call: TRBJ1-2
cdr3_aa: CASSQDNTYYGYTF

v_call: TRBV20-1
j_call: NA
cdr3_aa: CSATLETTEQYF

v_call: TRBV6-6
j_call: TRBJ2-7
cdr3_aa: CASRQGVRVQYF

v_call: TRBV29-1
j_call: TRBJ1-2
cdr3_aa: CSVEKAVGNYGYTF

v_call: TRBV20-1
j_call: TRBJ2-4
cdr3_aa: CSALAGGNSDIQYF

v_call: TRBV20-1
j_call: TRBJ2-1
cdr3_aa: CSAKGHLGRGYSYNEQFF

v_call: TRBV20-1
j_call: TRBJ2-3
cdr3_aa: CSAQQPSADTQYF

v_call: TRBV6-5
j_call: TRBJ1-5
cdr3_aa: CASSYPTRGNQPQHF

v_call: TRBV28
j_call: TRBJ1-1
cdr3_aa: CASRPPNTEAFF

v_call: TRBV2
j_call: TRBJ2-1
cdr3_aa: CAGSEGLGGGYNEQFF

v_call: TRBV4-1
j_call: TRBJ2-7
cdr3_aa: CASSQEPAGSTYEQYF

v_call: TRBV6-2/TRBV6-3
j_call: TRBJ2-1
cdr3_aa: CASSYVGLAGETQFF

v_call: TRBV19
j_call: TRBJ2-3
cdr3_aa: CASSLVGQGAGDTQYF

v_call: TRBV6-6
j_call: TRBJ2-3
cdr3_aa: CATSFPSTDTQYF

v_call: TRBV28
j_call: TRBJ2-3
cdr3_aa: CASSLLGSSLADTQYF

v_call: TRBV3-1
j_call: TRBJ2-5
cdr3_aa: CASSQPGTGNEQYF

v_call: TRBV20-1
j_call: TRBJ2-3
cdr3_aa: CSEQGGAGDTQYF

v_call: TRBV7-2
j_call: TRBJ1-4
cdr3_aa: CASSLGRPSVEKLFF

v_call: TRBV7-2
j_call: TRBJ2-1
cdr3_aa: CASSLEGTLTYNEQFF

v_call: TRBV11-1
j_call: TRBJ2-3
cdr3_aa: CASSSGLAGGWGRQPNTDTQYF

v_call: TRBV20-1
j_call: TRBJ2-3
cdr3_aa: CSASPGQGYLDTQYF